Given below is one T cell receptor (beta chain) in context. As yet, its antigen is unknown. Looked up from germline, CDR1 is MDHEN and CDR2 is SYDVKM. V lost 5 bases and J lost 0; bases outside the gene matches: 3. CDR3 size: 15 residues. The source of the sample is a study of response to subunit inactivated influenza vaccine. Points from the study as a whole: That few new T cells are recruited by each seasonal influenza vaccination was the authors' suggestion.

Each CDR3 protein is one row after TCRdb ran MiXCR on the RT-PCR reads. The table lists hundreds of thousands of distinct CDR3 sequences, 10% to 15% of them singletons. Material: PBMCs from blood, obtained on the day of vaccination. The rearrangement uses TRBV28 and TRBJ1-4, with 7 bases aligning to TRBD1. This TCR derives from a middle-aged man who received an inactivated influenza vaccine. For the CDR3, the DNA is TGTGCCAGCAGTCCGGGACAGTCAACTAATGAAAAACTGTTTTTT. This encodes CASSPGQSTNEKLFF.